This entry concerns a single T cell receptor (beta chain). Its antigen is currently unknown. V was trimmed by 6 bases and J by 4 bases, leaving 12 bases between them. This CDR3 spans 14 amino acids. CDR1 and CDR2 (germline): LNHDA, SQIVND (reference sequence). Using immunoSEQ multiplex PCR, the repertoire was profiled, and TCRdb retains in-frame clones only, with some absent. The data hold some 170,000 clones, with 85% to 95% observed a single time. This sample was included in a study of T cell responses to AZD1222 COVID-19 vaccine. Looking at the study overall: Pooling of second doses given at about 4 or about 12 weeks was done.

Study findings and constraints: Sampling that yielded the repertoires occurred only after the peak T cell response. Targets within unmutated variant regions were reportedly found for nearly half of spike-specific TCRs. Only five to seven AZD1222 recipients tested seropositive at baseline.

The sample in question was peripheral blood, obtained on day 0 of AZD1222 vaccination. This chain links TRBV19 with TRBJ1-4; possibly TRBD1 for D (5 bases). This receptor was taken from an adult in good health. In nucleotides, the CDR3 is TGTGCCAGTAGCGCGACAGACCTTAATGAAAAACTGTTTTTT. It translates to CASSATDLNEKLFF. Complete variable domain (other parts from reference TRBV19 and TRBJ1-4): DGGITQSPKYLFRKEGQNVTLSCEQNLNHDAMYWYRQDPGQGLRLIYYSQIVNDFQKGDIAEGYSVSREKKESFPLTVTSAQKNPTAFYLCASSATDLNEKLFFGSGTQLSVL.